This T cell receptor (beta chain) was sequenced during a study of glioma-infiltrating T cells after dendritic cell vaccination. Points from the study as a whole: Complete blood and tumor specimen sets were limited to few patients.

Only patients with spare fresh-frozen tumor and over two years of follow-up were included. No glioblastoma patient carried an isocitrate dehydrogenase mutation. Turning to this clone: Its antigen is not known.

V shed 2 bases and J 4 bases; nucleotides not matched to a gene: 5. The CDR3 spans 15 residues. CDR1 and CDR2 (germline): GTSNPN, SVGIG (reference sequence). Primers: 60 V beta forward and 13 J beta reverse. Profiled with immunoSEQ multiplex PCR; TCRdb holds only in-frame clones, not every one. The sample records about 64,000 clones, 82% being singletons. This TCR came from a human donor with glioblastoma. This sequence joins TRBV30 and TRBJ1-5; 10 bases match TRBD1. The sequenced sample was blood, obtained before dendritic cell vaccination. CDR3 loop: CAWSRDRGRNQPQHF. CDR3 coding DNA: TGTGCCTGGAGTCGGGACAGGGGAAGAAATCAGCCCCAGCATTTT.